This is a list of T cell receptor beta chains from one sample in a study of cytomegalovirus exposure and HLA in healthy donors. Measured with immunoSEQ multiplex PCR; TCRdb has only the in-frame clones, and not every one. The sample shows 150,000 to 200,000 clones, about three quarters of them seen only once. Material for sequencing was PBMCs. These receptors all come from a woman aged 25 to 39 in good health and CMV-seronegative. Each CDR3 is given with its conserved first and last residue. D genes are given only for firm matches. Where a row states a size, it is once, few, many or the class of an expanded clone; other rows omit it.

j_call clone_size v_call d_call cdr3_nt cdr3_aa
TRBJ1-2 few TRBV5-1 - TGCGCCAGCAGTTATGAGGTGGATGGCTACACCTTC CASSYEVDGYTF
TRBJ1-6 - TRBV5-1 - TGCGCCAGCAGCTTGGACCAGGGCGGTGGGAATTCACCCCTCCACTTT CASSLDQGGGNSPLHF
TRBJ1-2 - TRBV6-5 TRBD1 TGTGCCAGCAGAAAACCGGGACAGACAGGGGACTACACCTTC CASRKPGQTGDYTF
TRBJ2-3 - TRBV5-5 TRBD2 TGTGCCAGCAGCTCCGGGACTAGCGGACTTTTGGATACGCAGTATTTT CASSSGTSGLLDTQYF
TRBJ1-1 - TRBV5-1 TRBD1 TGCGCCAGCAGCTACCAGGGGGAATGGGTGACTGAAGCTTTCTTT CASSYQGEWVTEAFF
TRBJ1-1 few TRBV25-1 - TGTGCCAGCAGTGGCAGGTCTGACACTGAAGCTTTCTTT CASSGRSDTEAFF
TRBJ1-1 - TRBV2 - TGTGCCAGCAGTGAATTAGAAAACACTGAAGCTTTCTTT CASSELENTEAFF
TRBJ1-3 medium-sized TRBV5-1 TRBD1 TGCGCCAGCAGCTGGGGGACAGGGCACTCTGGAAACACCATATATTTT CASSWGTGHSGNTIYF
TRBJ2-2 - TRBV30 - TGTGCCTGGAGCAGGGGTTCCGGGGAGCTGTTTTTT CAWSRGSGELFF
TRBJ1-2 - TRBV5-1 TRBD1 TGCGCCAGCAGCTTGGCTCCAATCGGGACAGACTATGGCTACACCTTC CASSLAPIGTDYGYTF
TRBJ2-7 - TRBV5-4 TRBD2 TGTGCCAGCAGCCCGTGGACTAGCGGGAGCTACGAGCAGTACTTC CASSPWTSGSYEQYF
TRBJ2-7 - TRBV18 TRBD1 TGTGCCAGCTCAACCGGGACAGCCTTCTACGAGCAGTACTTC CASSTGTAFYEQYF
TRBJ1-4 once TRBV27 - TGTGCCAGCAGTTCACCGACGGGAAAACTGTTTTTT CASSSPTGKLFF
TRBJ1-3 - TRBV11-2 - TGTGCCAGCAGCTTAGCCCCCGCGGCAAACTCTGGAAACACCATATATTTT CASSLAPAANSGNTIYF
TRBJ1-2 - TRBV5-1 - TGCGCCAGCACCCGGGACACTTTTAGTCTAGGAGGCTACACCTTC CASTRDTFSLGGYTF
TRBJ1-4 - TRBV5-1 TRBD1 TGCGCCAGCAGCGGTACTACAGGGGCCTATGGTGAAAAACTGTTTTTT CASSGTTGAYGEKLFF
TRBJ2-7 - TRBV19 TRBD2 TGTGCCAGCAGCGGGGTAATCTCCTACGAGCAGTACTTC CASSGVISYEQYF
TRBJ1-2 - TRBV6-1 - TGTGCCAGCAGTGGACAAATTAACTATGGCTACACCTTC CASSGQINYGYTF
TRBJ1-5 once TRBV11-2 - TGTGCCAGCAGCGCCCTTAGTAATCAGCCCCAGCATTTT CASSALSNQPQHF
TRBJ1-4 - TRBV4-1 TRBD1 TGCGCCAGCAGCCGGGGGACAGCCATTAATGAAAAACTGTTTTTT CASSRGTAINEKLFF
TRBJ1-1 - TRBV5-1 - TGCGCCAGCAGCTTGGCGCTACAGCTGACGGCTTTCTTT CASSLALQLTAFF
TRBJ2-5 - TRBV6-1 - TGTGCCAGCAGTGTCGGGGTCGGCCAAGAGACCCAGTACTTC CASSVGVGQETQYF
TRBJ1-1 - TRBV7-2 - TGTGCCAGCAGCGCCCAACAGGGTACCACTGAAGCTTTCTTT CASSAQQGTTEAFF
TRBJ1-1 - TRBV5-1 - TGCGCCAGCAGCTTGGAAGCGGTGGTCGCTGAAGCTTTCTTT CASSLEAVVAEAFF
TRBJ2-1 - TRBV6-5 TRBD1 TGTGCCAGCAGTTACTCGATGGGACAGCCCAATGAGCAGTTCTTC CASSYSMGQPNEQFF
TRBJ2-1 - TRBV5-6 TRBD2 TGTGCCAGCAGCTTGGGCGCCCGGGGGGATGAGCAGTTCTTC CASSLGARGDEQFF
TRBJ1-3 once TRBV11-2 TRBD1 TGTGCCAGCAGCCTCAATAACAGGGGAGGCTCTGGAAACACCATATATTTT CASSLNNRGGSGNTIYF
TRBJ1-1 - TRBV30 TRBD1 TGTGCCTGGAACGGACAGGGCCTCATGAACACTGAAGCTTTCTTT CAWNGQGLMNTEAFF
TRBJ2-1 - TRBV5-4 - TGTGCCAGCAGCTTCGCCGGGAGAGGAGATGAGCAGTTCTTC CASSFAGRGDEQFF
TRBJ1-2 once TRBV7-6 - TGTGCCAGCAGCGCCGGGCGACAGGCTAACTATGGCTACACCTTC CASSAGRQANYGYTF
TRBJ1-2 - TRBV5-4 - TGTGCCAGCAGCTTGGATCGGGATGGCTACACCTTC CASSLDRDGYTF
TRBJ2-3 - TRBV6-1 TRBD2 TGTGCCAGCAGCAGTGGCGCAGCGGGGGGTGATACGCAGTATTTT CASSSGAAGGDTQYF
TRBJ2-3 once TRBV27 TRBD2 TGTGCCAGCAGTACCCTAGCGGGGCTCGAGGGAGATACGCAGTATTTT CASSTLAGLEGDTQYF
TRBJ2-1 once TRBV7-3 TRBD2 TGTGCCAGCAGCCCGAGCCTAGCGGGGATGGATGAGCAGTTCTTC CASSPSLAGMDEQFF
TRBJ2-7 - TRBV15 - TGTGCCACCAGCAGAGATCGTATTTTGGGCACCCCCTACGAGCAGTACTTC CATSRDRILGTPYEQYF
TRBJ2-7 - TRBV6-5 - TGTGCCAGCAGTTTGGACAGCTTCGGGGAGCAGTACTTC CASSLDSFGEQYF
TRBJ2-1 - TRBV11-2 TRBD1 TGTGCCAGCAGCAGATACAGGGGGCGCCAAGTCGGTGAGCAGTTCTTC CASSRYRGRQVGEQFF
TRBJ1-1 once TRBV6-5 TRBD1 TGTGCCAGCAGTTCTTACAGGGGAAACACTGAAGCTTTCTTT CASSSYRGNTEAFF
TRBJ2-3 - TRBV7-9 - TGTGCCAGCAGCTTAAGGGGGAGCACAGATACGCAGTATTTT CASSLRGSTDTQYF
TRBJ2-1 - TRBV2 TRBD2 TGTGCCAGCAGTGTCGAGACTAGCGGCTACAATGAGCAGTTCTTC CASSVETSGYNEQFF
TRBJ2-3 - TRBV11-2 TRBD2 TGTGCCAGCAGCTTAGGAGCGGGAGTGGGAGATACGCAGTATTTT CASSLGAGVGDTQYF
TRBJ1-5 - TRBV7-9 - TGTGCCAGCAGCTTAGATCCGGGGGGGCGAGATCAGCCCCAGCATTTT CASSLDPGGRDQPQHF
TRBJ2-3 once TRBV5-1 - TGCGCCAGCAGCTACCAGCGGACAGATACGCAGTATTTT CASSYQRTDTQYF
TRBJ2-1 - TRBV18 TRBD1 TGTGCCAGCTCACTGGGACAGGACAGCTCCTACAATGAGCAGTTCTTC CASSLGQDSSYNEQFF
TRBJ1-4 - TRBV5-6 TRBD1 TGTGCCAGCAGCTTGGGGGCGGGGACAGGGCATGAAAAACTGTTTTTT CASSLGAGTGHEKLFF
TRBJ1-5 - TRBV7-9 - TGTGCCAGCAGTTCAGCGGGGCATAGAAATCAGCCCCAGCATTTT CASSSAGHRNQPQHF